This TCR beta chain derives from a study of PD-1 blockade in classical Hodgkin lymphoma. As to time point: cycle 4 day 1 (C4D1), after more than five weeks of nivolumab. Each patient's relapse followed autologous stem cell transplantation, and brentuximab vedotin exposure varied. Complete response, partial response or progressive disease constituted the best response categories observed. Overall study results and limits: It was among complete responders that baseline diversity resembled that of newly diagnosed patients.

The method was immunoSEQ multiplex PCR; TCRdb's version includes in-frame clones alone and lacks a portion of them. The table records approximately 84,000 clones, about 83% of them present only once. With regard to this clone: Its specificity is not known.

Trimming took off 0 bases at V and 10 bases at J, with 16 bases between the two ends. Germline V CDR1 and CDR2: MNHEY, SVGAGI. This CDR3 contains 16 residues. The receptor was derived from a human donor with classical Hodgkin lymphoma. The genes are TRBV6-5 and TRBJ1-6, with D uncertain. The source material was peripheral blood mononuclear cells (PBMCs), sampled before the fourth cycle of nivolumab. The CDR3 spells CASSYSVAALGSPLHF. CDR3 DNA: TGTGCCAGCAGTTACTCTGTGGCAGCCCTCGGATCACCCCTCCACTTT.